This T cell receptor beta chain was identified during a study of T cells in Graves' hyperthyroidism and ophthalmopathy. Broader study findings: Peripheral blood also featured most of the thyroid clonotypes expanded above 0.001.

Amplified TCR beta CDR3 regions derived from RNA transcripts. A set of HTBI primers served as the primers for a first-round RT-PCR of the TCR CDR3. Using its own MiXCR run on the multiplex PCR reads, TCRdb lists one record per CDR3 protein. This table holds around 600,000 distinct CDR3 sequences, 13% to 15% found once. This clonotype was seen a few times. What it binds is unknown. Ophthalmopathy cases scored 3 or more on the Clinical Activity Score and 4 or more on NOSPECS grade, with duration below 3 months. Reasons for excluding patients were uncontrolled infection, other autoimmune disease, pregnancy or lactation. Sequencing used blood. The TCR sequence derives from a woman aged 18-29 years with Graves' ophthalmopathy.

CDR3 region: CASSIVGGATEAFF. The CDR3 DNA reads as TGTGCCAGTAGTATAGTGGGGGGGGCCACTGAAGCTTTCTTT. The chain recombines TRBV19 with TRBJ1-1; the D gene is possibly TRBD1 (6 bases). The CDR3 spans 14 residues. Per germline, CDR1 LNHDA and CDR2 SQIVND (reference sequence). The V and J ends lost 1 base and 4 bases respectively, with 10 bases between them.